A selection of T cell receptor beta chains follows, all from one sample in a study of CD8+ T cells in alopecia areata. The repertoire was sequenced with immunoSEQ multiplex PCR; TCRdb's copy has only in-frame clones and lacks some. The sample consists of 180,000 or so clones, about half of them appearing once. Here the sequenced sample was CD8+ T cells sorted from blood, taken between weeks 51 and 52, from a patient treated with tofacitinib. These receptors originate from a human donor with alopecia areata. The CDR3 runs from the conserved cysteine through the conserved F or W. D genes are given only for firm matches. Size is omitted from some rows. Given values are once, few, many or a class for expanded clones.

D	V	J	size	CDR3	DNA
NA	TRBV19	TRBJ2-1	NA	CASHGKSSYNEQFF	TGTGCCAGCCACGGCAAAAGCTCCTACAATGAGCAGTTCTTC
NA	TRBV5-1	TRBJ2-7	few	CASSLAGESSYEQYF	TGCGCCAGCAGCTTGGCGGGGGAGAGCTCCTACGAGCAGTACTTC
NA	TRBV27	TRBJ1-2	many	CASSLNPGLSGYTF	TGTGCCAGCAGTCTCAACCCCGGACTTAGTGGCTACACCTTC
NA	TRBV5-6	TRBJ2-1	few	CASSLDLGQEQFF	TGTGCCAGCAGCCTGGATCTAGGACAGGAGCAGTTCTTC
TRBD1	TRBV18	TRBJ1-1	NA	CASSPLQGSLRAFF	TGTGCCAGCTCACCGTTACAGGGGTCCCTCCGGGCTTTCTTT
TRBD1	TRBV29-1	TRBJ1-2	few	CSVEVGTGYGYTF	TGCAGCGTTGAAGTCGGGACAGGTTATGGCTACACCTTC
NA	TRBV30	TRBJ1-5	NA	CAWSAGSNQPQHF	TGTGCCTGGAGTGCTGGCAGTAATCAGCCCCAGCATTTT
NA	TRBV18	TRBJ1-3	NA	CASSRDTRSGNTIYF	TGTGCCAGCTCACGAGACACGCGCTCTGGAAACACCATATATTTT
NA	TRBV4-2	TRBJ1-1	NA	CASRAGVGTEAFF	TGTGCCAGTAGGGCGGGCGTGGGAACTGAAGCTTTCTTT
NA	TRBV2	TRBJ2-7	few	CASSDHGPQWEQYF	TGTGCCAGCAGTGATCATGGCCCTCAATGGGAGCAGTACTTC
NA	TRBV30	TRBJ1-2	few	CAWSVLGVDGYTF	TGTGCCTGGAGTGTACTTGGGGTGGATGGCTACACCTTC
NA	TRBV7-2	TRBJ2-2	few	CASSVHIAGTGELFF	TGTGCCAGCAGCGTCCACATCGCGGGCACCGGGGAGCTGTTTTTT
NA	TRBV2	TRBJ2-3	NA	CASSQRLEGAADTQYF	TGTGCCAGCAGTCAAAGACTAGAGGGGGCCGCCGATACGCAGTATTTT
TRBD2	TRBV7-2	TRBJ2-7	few	CASTQQGGTSGAYEQYF	TGTGCCAGCACCCAACAAGGGGGGACTAGCGGGGCTTACGAGCAGTACTTC
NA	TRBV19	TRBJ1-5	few	CASSMRNRLYSNQPQHF	TGTGCCAGTAGTATGCGAAACAGACTCTATAGCAATCAGCCCCAGCATTTT
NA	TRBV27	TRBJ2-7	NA	CASSLIGSAGAYEQYF	TGTGCCAGCAGTTTAATCGGGTCGGCAGGGGCCTACGAGCAGTACTTC
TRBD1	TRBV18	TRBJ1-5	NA	CASSNRGQGQPQHF	TGTGCCAGCTCGAACAGGGGGCAGGGTCAGCCCCAGCATTTT
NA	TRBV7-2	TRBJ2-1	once	CASSLDPENEQFF	TGTGCCAGCAGCTTAGACCCCGAAAATGAGCAGTTCTTC